The 16 T cell receptor beta chains below all came from one sample that was sequenced in a study of cytomegalovirus exposure and HLA in healthy donors. Amplification used 60 Vbeta primers and 13 Jbeta primers. Generated by immunoSEQ multiplex PCR, the TCRdb table keeps only in-frame clones and is missing some. Of about 94,000 clones listed, roughly 80% are singletons. Sequences were obtained from PBMCs. These receptor sequences come from a human donor in good health.

The CDR3 DNA sequence: TGCGCCAGCAGCTTGGGGGGGCAAGGAAACACCATATATTTT. This gives the protein CASSLGGQGNTIYF. J is TRBJ1-3 and V is TRBV5-1; D is perhaps TRBD1 (6 bases). From germline, CDR1 is SGHRS and CDR2 YFSETQ. V dropped 0 bases and J dropped 4 bases, with 8 bases sitting between them. The CDR3 covers 14 residues.

The rearrangement links TRBV11-3 to TRBJ2-1; 7 bases map to TRBD1. V was pared by 3 bases and J by 2 bases, with 4 bases of the junction left unmatched. CDR1 SGHNT and CDR2 YENEEA come from the germline V gene. CDR3 length: 15 residues. DNA for the CDR3: TGTGCCAGCAGCTTTCGACAGGGAACCTACAATGAGCAGTTCTTC. Its translation is CASSFRQGTYNEQFF.

The chain carries TRBV5-8 and TRBJ1-6; no reliable D call. V was shortened by 3 bases and J by 7 bases, with 11 bases between the two germline ends. In germline, CDR1 is SGHTS, CDR2 YDEGEE. There are 14 residues in the CDR3. CDR3 protein: CASSSGGDNSPLHF. The CDR3, as DNA: TGTGCCAGCAGCTCCGGTGGAGACAATTCACCCCTCCACTTT.

J is TRBJ1-1 and V is TRBV16; D is unresolved. The CDR3 length is 13 residues. The germline V and J ends were trimmed by 7 bases and 4 bases, with 13 bases remaining between them. From germline, CDR1 is KGHSY and CDR2 FQNENV. The CDR3 coding sequence is TGTGCCAGCAATCCGGCCTCGGGCACTGAAGCTTTCTTT. Protein product: CASNPASGTEAFF.

The chain couples TRBV19 to TRBJ1-2, with TRBD1 identical over 8 bases. This CDR3 spans 14 amino acids. Germline V gene data show CDR1 as LNHDA and CDR2 as SQIVND (reference sequence). V was clipped by 6 bases and J by 0 bases; unmatched bases: 3. CDR3 region: CASSRGQANYGYTF. In DNA form, the CDR3 reads TGTGCCAGTAGCCGGGGACAGGCTAACTATGGCTACACCTTC.

The chain combines TRBV18 with TRBJ2-1; 9 positions agree with TRBD1. Germline V gene data show CDR1 as KGHSH and CDR2 as LQKENI. After removal of 3 bases from V and 7 bases from J, the junction contained 13 bases not matched to a gene. The CDR3 is made up of 17 amino acids. The chain's CDR3 is CASSPPIGTGFRNEQFF. The CDR3 region has the DNA TGTGCCAGCTCACCCCCGATAGGGACAGGGTTTCGGAATGAGCAGTTCTTC.

J is TRBJ2-1 and V is TRBV5-4; the D gene is possibly TRBD2 (6 bases). Looked up from germline, CDR1 is SGHNT and CDR2 is YYREEE (reference sequence). V dropped 7 bases and J dropped 1 base, with 9 bases sitting between them. CDR3 length: 13 residues. CDR3 loop: CASRRESYNEQFF. DNA for the CDR3: TGTGCCAGCCGCCGGGAGTCCTACAATGAGCAGTTCTTC.

The CDR3 loop reads CASSSRAGGWNQPQHF. CDR3 sequence (DNA): TGTGCCAGCAGCTCTCGCGCAGGGGGCTGGAATCAGCCCCAGCATTTT. This chain joins TRBV7-2 and TRBJ1-5, with TRBD1 identical over 8 bases. CDR3 length equals 16 residues. The germline V gene encodes CDR1 SGHTA and CDR2 FQGNSA. V shed 4 bases, J shed 4 bases, and the junction held 9 bases outside the gene matches.

The V gene is TRBV14, the J gene TRBJ2-3; maybe TRBD2 (6 bases). Trimming took 3 bases from V and 2 from J, leaving 12 bases between them. The germline CDR1 and CDR2 sequences are SGHDN and FVKESK. The CDR3 has 15 amino acids. CDR3 loop: CASSQEGLPTDTQYF. Here the CDR3 DNA reads TGTGCCAGCAGCCAGGAGGGGCTGCCCACAGATACGCAGTATTTT.

CDR3 in DNA: TGTGCCAGTTCTCCCGCAGTCAATGAGCAGTTCTTC. This sequence encodes CASSPAVNEQFF. The chain couples TRBV19 to TRBJ2-1, with D unclear. The CDR3 loop spans 12 amino acids. V was trimmed by 8 bases and J by 6 bases, leaving 11 bases between them. From germline, CDR1 is LNHDA and CDR2 SQIVND (reference sequence).

The chain is built from TRBV9 and TRBJ2-1; 9 nucleotides match TRBD2. Germline V gene sequence: CDR1 SGDLS, CDR2 YYNGEE. CDR3 size: 16 residues. V lost 0 bases, J lost 7 bases, and 8 bases stayed unmatched. In nucleotides, the CDR3 is TGTGCCAGCAGCGTAGAGGCTAGCGGGACTTGGAATGAGCAGTTCTTC. This translates into CASSVEASGTWNEQFF.

This sequence joins TRBV27 and TRBJ2-5; TRBD1 agrees at 9 bases. Germline V gene sequence: CDR1 MNHEY, CDR2 SMNVEV (reference sequence). This CDR3 comprises 15 residues. J gave up 1 base and V 8 bases, and 8 bases lay outside the gene matches. The CDR3 reads CASGSGTGSQETQYF. The CDR3 DNA reads as TGTGCCAGCGGCTCCGGGACAGGGTCCCAAGAGACCCAGTACTTC.

The J gene is TRBJ2-7, the V gene TRBV27; TRBD2 matches at 14 bases. The V and J ends lost 5 bases and 1 base, in that order; junction bases with no gene match: 7. The CDR3 runs to 17 residues. Germline assignment: CDR1 MNHEY and CDR2 SMNVEV (reference sequence). CDR3 sequence: CASSHGLAGGVSYEQYF. The DNA for the CDR3 is TGTGCCAGCAGTCACGGACTAGCGGGAGGTGTATCCTACGAGCAGTACTTC.

This chain connects TRBV19 to TRBJ1-5, with D possibly being TRBD1 (6 bases). Germline CDR1 reads LNHDA; CDR2 reads SQIVND (reference sequence). Trimming stripped 3 bases from V and 1 base from J, with 13 bases between. The CDR3 totals 16 residues. CDR3 protein: CASSIATGRSNQPQHF. The CDR3 bases are TGTGCCAGTAGTATCGCGACAGGTAGGAGCAATCAGCCCCAGCATTTT.

This sequence joins TRBV4-3 and TRBJ1-6, with D maybe TRBD1 (5 bases). Germline lookup yields CDR1 LGHNA and CDR2 YSLEER. The CDR3 has 20 amino acids. Trimming took off 2 bases at V and 0 bases at J, with 20 bases between the two ends. This chain's CDR3 is CASSQRKLVGGSSYNSPLHF. CDR3 nucleotides: TGCGCCAGCAGCCAACGAAAACTGGTTGGGGGGAGCTCCTATAATTCACCCCTCCACTTT.

At least ten counts were recorded for this clone. The chain joins TRBV4-2 to TRBJ2-7, with D perhaps TRBD1 (6 bases). The V end lost 4 bases, the J end lost 2 bases, and 15 bases lay between the germline ends. Germline CDR1 and CDR2: LGHNA and YNFKEQ. The CDR3 loop spans 15 amino acids. This CDR3 is CASSPTWDTTYEQYF. As DNA, the CDR3 is TGTGCCAGCAGCCCCACCTGGGACACCACCTACGAGCAGTACTTC.